This TCR beta chain was documented in a study of blood T cell repertoires in COVID-19. About the study: T cells, B-cell-depleted T cells, or PBMCs provided the cDNA or gDNA that served as material.

Some clones are missing from TCRdb's copy, which holds only in-frame ones; the method was immunoSEQ multiplex PCR. The sample lists some 150,000 clones, approximately 80% occurring once. Germline-derived CDR1 and CDR2 are SGHDT and YYEEEE. This CDR3 is 14 amino acids long. The junction had 7 bases not matched to a gene; V was cut back by 5 bases and J by 4 bases. The table lists this clone with a count of one. The sequencing input was peripheral blood. The chain couples TRBV5-6 to TRBJ1-2, with 8 bases matching TRBD1. The source of this sequence is a human donor in a cohort sampled during active COVID-19. CDR3 sequence: CASRHDRGGYGYTF. The CDR3 DNA sequence: TGTGCCAGCAGGCACGACAGGGGAGGCTATGGCTACACCTTC.